This is a list of T cell receptor beta chains from one sample in a study of blood T cell repertoires in COVID-19. Using immunoSEQ multiplex PCR, the repertoire was profiled, and TCRdb retains in-frame clones only, with some absent. The table records about 330,000 clones, over 70% of them present only once. The specimen was peripheral blood. Source of these receptors: a woman aged 50 to 60 with acute or convalescent COVID-19. CDR3s include the opening cysteine and the closing phenylalanine or tryptophan. The D gene is left open where the match is weak. For some rows the clone size is stated as once, few or many, or as a class when expanded; others skip it.

j_gene | v_gene | d_gene | abundance | CDR3aa | CDR3nt
TRBJ2-3 | TRBV29-1 | - | - | CSVVPPTGATDTQYF | TGCAGCGTTGTCCCTCCGACTGGTGCCACAGATACGCAGTATTTT
TRBJ1-1 | TRBV3-1/TRBV3-2 | - | - | CASSTRGDATMNTEAFF | TGTGCCAGCAGCACACGCGGGGACGCAACTATGAACACTGAAGCTTTCTTT
TRBJ1-3 | TRBV5-4 | - | - | CASSLGSPAGNTIYF | TGTGCCAGCAGCTTGGGGAGCCCAGCTGGAAACACCATATATTTT
TRBJ2-2 | TRBV11-2 | TRBD2 | - | CASSLLGRGGQKAGELFF | TGTGCCAGCAGCTTACTCGGGCGGGGGGGCCAAAAGGCCGGGGAGCTGTTTTTT
TRBJ2-1 | TRBV4-2 | - | - | CASSQDVLEQFF | TGTGCCAGCAGCCAAGATGTACTTGAGCAGTTCTTC
TRBJ1-1 | TRBV21-1 | - | - | CASSKLGQNTEAFF | TGTGCCAGCAGCAAATTGGGACAGAACACTGAAGCTTTCTTT
TRBJ1-6 | TRBV25-1 | TRBD1 | - | CASRMTGDSSPLHF | TGTGCCAGCAGGATGACAGGGGACAGTTCACCCCTCCACTTT
TRBJ1-3 | TRBV19 | - | - | CASSKGGTRNTIYF | TGTGCCAGTAGTAAAGGCGGGACCCGGAACACCATATATTTT
TRBJ1-2 | TRBV27 | - | - | CASSLEGITNYGYTF | TGTGCCAGCAGTTTAGAGGGAATTACTAACTATGGCTACACCTTC
TRBJ2-7 | TRBV19 | TRBD1 | - | CASSRTGKDEQYF | TGTGCCAGTAGTAGGACAGGGAAGGACGAGCAGTACTTC
TRBJ1-2 | TRBV6-5 | TRBD1 | many | CASTPEGTGVYGYTF | TGTGCCAGCACCCCGGAAGGGACAGGGGTCTATGGCTACACCTTC
TRBJ2-2 | TRBV6-5 | - | - | CASRDRPAGELFF | TGTGCCAGCAGAGACAGGCCCGCCGGGGAGCTGTTTTTT
TRBJ2-4 | TRBV5-5 | - | - | CASSLAEKNIQYF | TGTGCCAGCAGCTTGGCGGAGAAAAACATTCAGTACTTC
TRBJ2-5 | TRBV5-8 | TRBD2 | - | CASRGLAGVGDLTQYF | TGTGCCAGCCGCGGACTAGCGGGAGTCGGAGACCTAACCCAGTACTTC
TRBJ2-1 | TRBV11-1 | TRBD2 | - | CASSFLTSGFYNEQFF | TGTGCCAGCAGCTTCCTGACTAGCGGATTCTACAATGAGCAGTTCTTC
TRBJ2-1 | TRBV12-3/TRBV12-4 | TRBD2 | - | CASRDYEDNEQFF | TGTGCCAGCCGGGACTACGAGGACAATGAGCAGTTCTTC
TRBJ1-2 | TRBV27 | - | - | CASSLSKGNYGYTF | TGTGCCAGCAGTTTATCGAAGGGGAACTATGGCTACACCTTC
TRBJ2-1 | TRBV19 | - | - | CASSSGGATYNEQFF | TGTGCCAGTAGTAGTGGAGGGGCTACCTACAATGAGCAGTTCTTC